This TCR beta chain was obtained from a study of shared clonotypes between healthy human individuals. Study-level background: The cohort comprised a couple of women and a few men. Their ages spanned 18 to 49 years.

Original processing notes: For the immunoSEQ data, sequences were junction-only without quality scores, so filtering differed. Data came from immunoSEQ multiplex PCR; TCRdb stores just in-frame clones and leaves some out. The D gene and trimming were derived from the DNA, and the V and J assignments and clone size from that table. Among 2 million or so clones listed, approximately 95% were seen once. Study observations and caveats: Large depth notwithstanding, sorted-subset sequencing proved incomplete by rarefaction.

Positive CCR7 selection of CD45RO-negative cells yielded the naive CD8 cells, and terminally differentiated effector memory CD45RA+ cells were excluded. Losses at the gene ends were 3 bases for V and 2 bases for J; bases not matched to a gene: 5. Germline values: CDR1 ENHRY, CDR2 SYGVKD. The CDR3 has 15 residues. A word on this clone: Antigen: not known.

This receptor was taken from a man aged 18 to 35 in good health. Sequencing was performed on naive CD8+ T cells sorted from blood. This chain links TRBV10-3 with TRBJ2-3; 7 bases are shared with TRBD2. The CDR3 region is CAISEKGRDTDTQYF. In DNA form, the CDR3 reads TGTGCCATCAGTGAAAAGGGGAGGGACACAGATACGCAGTATTTT.